The 26 T cell receptor beta chains presented below share a single source sample, sequenced in a study of T cell clonotyping in hematopoietic cell transplantation (dated by TCRdb to the early 2020s). Taken with the paper, the label for time point translates to: 100 days after allo-HCT. The library was produced with the immunoSEQ multiplex PCR assay. Sourced from immuneACCESS, this table was stored by TCRdb with only in-frame sequences that have V and J called. A share of the clones is absent; for the studies checked, an unresolved V gene accounts for under half, and the remainder has no known explanation. The sample table contains some 15,000 clones; only one count was recorded for about 83% of them. The ten largest clonotypes hold roughly 4.2% of the sample. Source: PBMCs, taken 100 days after allogeneic stem cell transplant. These receptors all come from a male patient between 60 and 69 years old who had an allogeneic stem cell transplant from a related donor, so the T cells may come from the graft donor. Some clones in this sample may be carry-over from other donors' samples.

There are a few counts of this clone. The chain couples TRBV30 to TRBJ2-1; 10 bases are shared with TRBD1. This CDR3 is built from 16 residues. V dropped 1 base and J dropped 8; count of bases not matched to a gene: 11. Germline V gene sequence: CDR1 GTSNPN, CDR2 SVGIG (reference sequence). This CDR3 is CAWSDEGQGIADEQFF. The CDR3 nucleotides are TGTGCCTGGAGTGATGAGGGACAGGGGATAGCGGATGAGCAGTTCTTC.

The genes are TRBV20-1 and TRBJ1-1; D remains unclear. CDR1 is DFQATT, CDR2 SNEGSKA, per germline (reference sequence). This CDR3 comprises 10 residues. The ends were cut back, 0 bases at V and 11 bases at J, with 7 bases in the middle. In nucleotides, the CDR3 is TGCAGTGCTAGAGATCGCTTGGCTTTCTTT. Encoded protein: CSARDRLAFF.

The V gene is TRBV28, the J gene TRBJ1-2, with 12 bases aligning to TRBD1. From germline, CDR1 is MDHEN and CDR2 SYDVKM. Trimming removed 6 bases from V and 4 bases from J; junction bases left unmatched: 15. The CDR3 is 18 amino acids. CDR3 residues: CASRATGTGGARGYGYTF. CDR3 in DNA: TGTGCCAGCAGGGCAACCGGGACAGGGGGCGCCCGGGGCTATGGCTACACCTTC.

V is TRBV28 and J is TRBJ2-5; 7 bases are a match to TRBD2. Germline V gene data show CDR1 as MDHEN and CDR2 as SYDVKM. The trim removed 2 bases at V and 5 bases at J, leaving 2 bases unmatched. CDR3 length: 13 residues. The CDR3 nucleotides read TGTGCCAGCAGTTTAGGGGAGGGGGAGACCCAGTACTTC. This translates into CASSLGEGETQYF.

The CDR3 protein is CASTPGDRGLYGYTF. CDR3 DNA sequence: TGTGCCAGCACCCCCGGAGACAGGGGTCTCTATGGCTACACCTTC. The chain is built from TRBV5-6 and TRBJ1-2; 8 nucleotides match TRBD1. Germline loops: CDR1 SGHDT, CDR2 YYEEEE. The ends lost 6 bases at V and 4 bases at J; junction bases unmatched: 11. The CDR3 length is 15 residues.

This chain joins TRBV28 and TRBJ2-7; TRBD2 agrees at 7 bases. The V segment lost 8 bases and the J segment 2 bases; nucleotides outside the gene matches: 6. CDR1 MDHEN and CDR2 SYDVKM come from the germline V gene. This CDR3 has 13 residues. CDR3 bases: TGTGCCAGCCTTAAAGCGGGGACCTACGAGCAGTACTTC. It encodes CASLKAGTYEQYF.

The chain has TRBV7-9 and TRBJ2-7; D ambiguous. The CDR3 is 14 amino acids. The V end was cut by 1 base, the J end by 5 bases, with 12 bases between. Germline V gene data show CDR1 as SEHNR and CDR2 as FQNEAQ (reference sequence). CDR3 DNA sequence: TGTGCCAGCAGCTTAGGGTCTGTACCGGACGAGCAGTACTTC. Its translation: CASSLGSVPDEQYF.

The J gene is TRBJ1-2, the V gene TRBV4-3; D ambiguous. The germline V gene has CDR1 LGHNA and CDR2 YSLEER. The ends were cut back, 0 bases at V and 0 bases at J, with 8 bases in the middle. The CDR3 runs 15 residues. The CDR3 loop is CASSQDRKANYGYTF. In DNA, the CDR3 is TGCGCCAGCAGCCAAGATCGGAAAGCTAACTATGGCTACACCTTC.

The count of this clone is one. The chain uses TRBV4-2 and TRBJ2-1; D not certain. The CDR3 extends over 15 amino acids. The germline V and J ends were trimmed by 1 base and 4 bases, with 11 bases remaining between them. The germline V gene encodes CDR1 LGHNA and CDR2 YNFKEQ. The CDR3 coding sequence is TGTGCCAGCAGCCAAGGGGGATTCATTTACAATGAGCAGTTCTTC. Translating it yields CASSQGGFIYNEQFF.

This sequence joins TRBV6-1 and TRBJ1-1; D is uncertain. Trimming removed 8 bases at V and 1 base at J, with 11 bases between. CDR1 is MNHNS, CDR2 SASEGT, per germline. This CDR3 region has 13 residues. The CDR3, as DNA: TGTGCCAGCCTTCTGCAACCGAACACTGAAGCTTTCTTT. This encodes CASLLQPNTEAFF.

The chain links TRBV10-3 to TRBJ1-2; maybe TRBD1 (6 bases). V was shortened by 3 bases and J by 2 bases, with 13 bases between the two germline ends. There are 15 residues in the CDR3. CDR1 is ENHRY, CDR2 SYGVKD, per germline. The CDR3 nucleotides read TGTGCCATCAGTGACGGGGGGCTCTGGAACTATGGCTACACCTTC. Residues: CAISDGGLWNYGYTF.

The V and J genes are TRBV2 and TRBJ2-7; 7 bases map to TRBD1. This CDR3 contains 14 residues. Unmatched junction bases numbered 6, after V lost 5 bases and J lost 2 bases. Per the germline V gene, CDR1 is SNHLY and CDR2 is FYNNEI. The DNA for the CDR3 is TGTGCCAGCAGTTTGGGACAGCTACCCTACGAGCAGTACTTC. It is translated as CASSLGQLPYEQYF.

This rearrangement joins TRBV15 to TRBJ1-6; tentatively, D is TRBD1 (6 bases). The V and J ends lost 0 bases and 7 bases respectively, with 10 bases between them. This CDR3 spans 15 amino acids. Germline assignment: CDR1 LNHNV and CDR2 YYDKDF (reference sequence). The chain's CDR3 is CATSRDSGANSPLHF. Written as DNA, the CDR3 is TGTGCCACCAGCAGAGACTCAGGGGCCAATTCACCCCTCCACTTT. The entire variable domain, with the rest obtained from reference TRBV15 and TRBJ1-6, is as follows: DAMVIQNPRYQVTQFGKPVTLSCSQTLNHNVMYWYQQKSSQAPKLLFHYYDKDFNNEADTPDNFQSRRPNTSFCFLDIRSPGLGDTAMYLCATSRDSGANSPLHFGNGTRLTVT.

This sequence joins TRBV5-6 and TRBJ1-1; the D gene is possibly TRBD1 (5 bases). Germline lookup yields CDR1 SGHDT and CDR2 YYEEEE. This CDR3 region has 15 residues. V was pared by 0 bases and J by 5 bases, with 14 bases between. This chain's CDR3 is CASSLANRQGTEAFF. For the CDR3, the DNA is TGTGCCAGCAGCTTGGCGAACAGGCAAGGGACTGAAGCTTTCTTT.

Only one count was recorded for this clone. This chain connects TRBV7-7 to TRBJ2-3; 12 positions agree with TRBD2. The germline V gene encodes CDR1 SSHAT and CDR2 FNYEAQ (reference sequence). The CDR3 covers 16 residues. Unmatched junction bases numbered 5, after V lost 5 bases and J lost 2 bases. CDR3 protein: CASSLGLAGFTDTQYF. The CDR3 nucleotides are TGTGCCAGCAGCCTCGGACTAGCGGGGTTCACAGATACGCAGTATTTT.

This chain joins TRBV6-1 and TRBJ1-2; 7 nucleotides match TRBD1. CDR1 MNHNS and CDR2 SASEGT come from the germline V gene. V dropped 7 bases and J dropped 6; count of bases not matched to a gene: 14. This CDR3 comprises 15 residues. CDR3 protein: CASKYETGSTDGYTF. The CDR3 DNA reads TGTGCCAGCAAATACGAGACAGGGTCAACCGATGGCTACACCTTC.

The chain carries TRBV6-5 and TRBJ1-2, with D tentatively TRBD1 (5 bases). V lost 5 bases and J 8 bases, leaving 15 bases between the germline ends. The CDR3 runs 13 residues. The germline CDR1 and CDR2 sequences are MNHEY and SVGAGI. DNA of the CDR3: TGTGCCAGCAGTCGTGTGGACAAGGGCGGCTACACCTTC. This encodes CASSRVDKGGYTF.

The genes are TRBV19 and TRBJ1-1; D call uncertain. V lost 4 bases and J 0 bases, leaving 15 bases between the germline ends. The CDR3 has 16 amino acids. Per the germline V gene, CDR1 is LNHDA and CDR2 is SQIVND (reference sequence). CDR3 in amino acids: CASSTIRSILNTEAFF. The CDR3 nucleotides are TGTGCCAGTAGTACGATCCGATCCATCCTGAACACTGAAGCTTTCTTT. Full variable domain (remainder filled in from reference TRBV19 and TRBJ1-1): DGGITQSPKYLFRKEGQNVTLSCEQNLNHDAMYWYRQDPGQGLRLIYYSQIVNDFQKGDIAEGYSVSREKKESFPLTVTSAQKNPTAFYLCASSTIRSILNTEAFFGQGTRLTVV.

This rearrangement joins TRBV7-9 to TRBJ2-7, with 7 bases fitting TRBD2. J was trimmed by 1 base and V by 5 bases; bases with no gene match: 11. The CDR3 spans 16 residues. Germline loops: CDR1 SEHNR, CDR2 FQNEAQ (reference sequence). CDR3 nucleotide sequence: TGTGCCAGCAGCCCGAGGGGCGGGGGTGGTTCCTACGAGCAGTACTTC. Translation: CASSPRGGGGSYEQYF.

This chain connects TRBV4-2 to TRBJ1-1; the match to TRBD1 covers 11 bases. The CDR3 runs to 15 residues. Germline lookup yields CDR1 LGHNA and CDR2 YNFKEQ. With 5 bases clipped from V and 4 bases from J, the junction kept 6 bases outside the gene matches. The CDR3 loop is CASSIGTGGSTEAFF. The CDR3 nucleotides are TGTGCCAGCAGCATCGGGACAGGGGGAAGCACTGAAGCTTTCTTT.

The chain carries TRBV9 and TRBJ1-2; D is uncertain. Per germline, CDR1 SGDLS and CDR2 YYNGEE. Between the trimmed V and J ends, which lost 0 bases and 1 base, there was a span of 10 bases. The CDR3 has 15 amino acids. The CDR3 bases are TGTGCCAGCAGCGTAGAAGTCACCTTTAACTATGGCTACACCTTC. Encoded protein: CASSVEVTFNYGYTF.

This chain connects TRBV27 to TRBJ1-2, with D unclear. The CDR3 runs 13 residues. V was shortened by 2 bases and J by 4 bases, with 8 bases between the two germline ends. The germline V gene has CDR1 MNHEY and CDR2 SMNVEV (reference sequence). Here the CDR3 reads CASSLNMGYGYTF. The CDR3 DNA follows: TGTGCCAGCAGTTTAAACATGGGCTATGGCTACACCTTC.

V is TRBV7-9 and J is TRBJ1-1, with D uncertain. CDR3 length: 13 residues. The V gene's germline CDR1 is SEHNR and CDR2 FQNEAQ (reference sequence). Trimming left V 5 bases short and J 3 bases short, with 10 bases between. The CDR3 coding sequence is TGTGCCAGCAGCCAAACAGTGGACACTGAAGCTTTCTTT. Translated: CASSQTVDTEAFF.

V and J are TRBV4-1 and TRBJ1-5, with D tentatively TRBD1 (5 bases). The germline V gene encodes CDR1 MGHRA and CDR2 YSYEKL. The CDR3 has 14 residues. V was pared by 6 bases and J by 4 bases, with 13 bases between. The CDR3 region is CASRPRQPNQPQHF. In nucleotides, the CDR3 is TGCGCCAGCAGGCCACGACAGCCGAATCAGCCCCAGCATTTT.

This rearrangement joins TRBV4-1 to TRBJ1-2, with 10 bases lining up with TRBD1. CDR1 and CDR2 from the germline V gene are MGHRA and YSYEKL. The CDR3 is 16 residues long. The J segment lost 5 bases and the V segment lost 0 bases, leaving 6 bases of the junction unmatched. The CDR3: CASSQEGTGVWYGYTF. CDR3 DNA sequence: TGCGCCAGCAGCCAAGAAGGGACAGGGGTATGGTATGGCTACACCTTC.

The rearrangement links TRBV7-6 to TRBJ1-3; TRBD1 might be the D (6 bases). The germline V gene has CDR1 SGHVS and CDR2 FNYEAQ. The V and J ends lost 1 base and 4 bases respectively, with 14 bases between them. The CDR3 extends over 16 amino acids. As DNA, the CDR3 is TGTGCCAGCAGCTTAGGCGACGGGGGCCGGGGAAACACCATATATTTT. Amino acid sequence: CASSLGDGGRGNTIYF.